Sequencing of this T cell receptor (beta chain) was carried out in a study of T cells expressing NK-cell markers. From its re-call of the 5' RACE reads, TCRdb lists each CDR3 protein once, without DNA. This sample contains 150,000 to 200,000 distinct CDR3 sequences. Germline CDR1 GTSNPN, CDR2 SVGIG (reference sequence). CDR3 length: 18 residues. The V call is TRBV30, the J call TRBJ2-5; TCRdb's D gene call, TRBD2, goes unchecked for lack of DNA. The source is a woman aged 18-69 years in good health. The source material was blood T cells: a sorted CD56 or NKG2C T cell subset, CD4+ or CD8+ T cells, or bulk PBMC T cells (not recorded which). The CDR3 here is CAWRSLTPGLGGPKTQYF.